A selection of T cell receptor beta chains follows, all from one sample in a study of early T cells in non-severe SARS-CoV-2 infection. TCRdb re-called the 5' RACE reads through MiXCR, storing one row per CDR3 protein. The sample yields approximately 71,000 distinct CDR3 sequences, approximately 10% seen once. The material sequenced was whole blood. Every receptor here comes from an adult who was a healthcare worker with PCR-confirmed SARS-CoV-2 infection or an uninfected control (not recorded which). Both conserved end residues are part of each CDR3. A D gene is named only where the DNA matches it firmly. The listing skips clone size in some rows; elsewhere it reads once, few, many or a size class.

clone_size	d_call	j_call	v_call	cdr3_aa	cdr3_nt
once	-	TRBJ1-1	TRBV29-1	CSAQTGGPEAFF	TGCAGCGCGCAGACGGGAGGCCCTGAAGCTTTCTTT
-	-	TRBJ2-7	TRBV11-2	CASSFRSHYEQYF	TGTGCCAGCAGCTTCAGAAGCCACTACGAGCAGTACTTC
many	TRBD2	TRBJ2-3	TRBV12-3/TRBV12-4	CASSLGGATDTQYF	TGTGCCAGCAGTTTGGGAGGGGCGACAGATACGCAGTATTTT
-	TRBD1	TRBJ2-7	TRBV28	CASSLWTGKYEQYF	TGTGCCAGCAGTCTTTGGACAGGGAAATACGAGCAGTACTTC
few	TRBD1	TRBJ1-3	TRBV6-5	CASSYLGQAGNTIYF	TGTGCCAGCAGTTACCTGGGACAGGCTGGAAACACCATATATTTT
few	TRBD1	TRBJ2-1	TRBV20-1	CSATPGTASNEQFF	TGCAGTGCCACACCGGGGACAGCTTCCAATGAGCAGTTCTTC
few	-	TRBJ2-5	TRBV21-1	CASSTNSGVGETQYF	TGTGCCAGCAGCACCAACAGCGGGGTAGGAGAGACCCAGTACTTC
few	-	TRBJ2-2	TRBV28	CASSFPLGGGTGTGELFF	TGTGCCAGCAGTTTTCCCTTAGGGGGAGGGACGGGCACCGGGGAGCTGTTTTTT
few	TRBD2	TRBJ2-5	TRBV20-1	CSARGWASGRVETQYF	TGCAGTGCTAGAGGCTGGGCTAGCGGGAGGGTCGAGACCCAGTACTTC
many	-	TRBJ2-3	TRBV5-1	CASSLGLYRGGTDTQYF	TGCGCCAGCAGCTTGGGACTGTACAGGGGGGGAACAGATACGCAGTATTTT
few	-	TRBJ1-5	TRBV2	CASSERTVWYQPQHF	TGTGCCAGCAGTGAAAGGACAGTCTGGTACCAGCCCCAGCATTTT
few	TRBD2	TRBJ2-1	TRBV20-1	CSAIAGVSYNEQFF	TGCAGTGCTATAGCGGGAGTCTCCTACAATGAGCAGTTCTTC
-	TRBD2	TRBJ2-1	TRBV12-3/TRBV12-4	CASSRSGRALNEQFF	TGTGCCAGCAGTCGAAGCGGGAGGGCTTTGAATGAGCAGTTCTTC
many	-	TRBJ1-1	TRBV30	CAWRPPGGVFRAFF	TGTGCCTGGAGACCCCCGGGGGGCGTTTTCCGGGCTTTCTTT
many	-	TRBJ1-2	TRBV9	CASSYDTSGYGYTF	TGTGCCAGCAGTTATGACACGTCGGGCTATGGCTACACCTTC
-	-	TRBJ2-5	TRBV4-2	CASSLDQQETQYF	TGTGCCAGCAGCCTTGACCAGCAAGAGACCCAGTACTTC
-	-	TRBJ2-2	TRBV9	CASSADFGGELFF	TGTGCCAGCAGCGCGGACTTCGGCGGGGAGCTGTTTTTT
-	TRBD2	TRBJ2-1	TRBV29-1	CSVDSRTRYNEQFF	TGCAGCGTAGATTCACGGACTAGATACAATGAGCAGTTCTTC
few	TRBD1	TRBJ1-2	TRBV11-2	CASSLDRGTYGYTF	TGTGCCAGCAGCTTGGACAGGGGCACCTATGGCTACACCTTC
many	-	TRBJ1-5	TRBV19	CASTLGQFNQPQHF	TGTGCCAGTACCCTGGGGCAGTTCAATCAGCCCCAGCATTTT
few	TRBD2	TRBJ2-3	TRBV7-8	CASSSLAGGSTDTQYF	TGTGCCAGCAGCTCGCTAGCGGGAGGTTCCACAGATACGCAGTATTTT
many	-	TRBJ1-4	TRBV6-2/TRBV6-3	CASHRDMTEKLFF	TGTGCCAGCCACCGGGACATGACTGAAAAACTGTTTTTT
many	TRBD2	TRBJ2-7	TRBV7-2	CASSLHGTSGSYEQYF	TGTGCCAGCAGCTTGCACGGGACTAGCGGGAGTTACGAGCAGTACTTC
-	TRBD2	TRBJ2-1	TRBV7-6	CASSPSGTSGSKDEQFF	TGTGCCAGCAGCCCATCCGGGACTAGCGGGAGTAAGGATGAGCAGTTCTTC
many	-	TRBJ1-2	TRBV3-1	CASSQVLGERKDGYTF	TGTGCCAGCAGCCAGGTGCTAGGGGAGCGAAAAGATGGCTACACCTTC
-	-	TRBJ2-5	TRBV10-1	CASSEFPGGAGETQYF	TGCGCCAGCAGTGAGTTCCCGGGGGGCGCAGGGGAGACCCAGTACTTC
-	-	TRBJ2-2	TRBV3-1	CASSQVRGTGELFF	TGTGCCAGCAGCCAAGTCAGGGGTACCGGGGAGCTGTTTTTT
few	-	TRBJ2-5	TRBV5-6	CASSLFGRSSETQHF	TGTGCCAGCAGCTTGTTTGGGAGATCTTCGGAGACCCAGCACTTC
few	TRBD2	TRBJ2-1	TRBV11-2	CASSFVTSGYNEQFF	TGTGCCAGCAGCTTCGTGACTAGCGGCTACAATGAGCAGTTCTTC
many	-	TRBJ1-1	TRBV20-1	CSAIGHRTNTEAFF	TGCAGTGCAATAGGGCACAGGACTAACACTGAAGCTTTCTTT
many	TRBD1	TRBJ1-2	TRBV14	CASSQFYRGSRGYTF	TGTGCCAGCAGCCAATTTTACAGGGGATCGAGAGGCTACACCTTC
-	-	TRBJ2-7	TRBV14	CASSFGPPAAYEQYF	TGTGCCAGCAGCTTCGGGCCTCCCGCCGCCTACGAGCAGTACTTC
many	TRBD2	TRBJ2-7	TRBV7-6	CASSPGTSGNHEQYF	TGTGCCAGCAGCCCCGGGACTAGCGGGAATCACGAGCAGTACTTC
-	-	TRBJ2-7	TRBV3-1	CASSQVGGREQYF	TGTGCCAGCAGCCAAGTTGGGGGACGGGAGCAGTACTTC
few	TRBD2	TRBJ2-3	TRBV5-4	CASSPYGTRSTDTQYF	TGTGCCAGCAGCCCGTACGGGACTAGAAGCACAGATACGCAGTATTTT
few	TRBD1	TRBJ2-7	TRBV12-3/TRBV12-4	CASSHGQGHEQYF	TGTGCCAGCAGTCACGGACAGGGCCACGAGCAGTACTTC
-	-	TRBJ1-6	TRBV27	CASSFKQFGSPLHF	TGTGCCAGCAGTTTTAAACAGTTTGGTTCACCCCTCCACTTT
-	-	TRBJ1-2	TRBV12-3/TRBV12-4	CASSSFDASYGYTF	TGTGCCAGCAGTTCCTTCGACGCTAGCTATGGCTACACCTTC
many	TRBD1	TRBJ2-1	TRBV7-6	CASSLTGDEQFF	TGTGCCAGCAGCTTAACAGGGGATGAGCAGTTCTTC
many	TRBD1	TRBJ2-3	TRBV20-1	CSARSGTGADTQYF	TGCAGTGCTAGATCAGGGACAGGGGCAGATACGCAGTATTTT
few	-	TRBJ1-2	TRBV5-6	CASSLGRMREYGYTF	TGTGCCAGCAGCTTGGGACGGATGCGGGAGTATGGCTACACCTTC
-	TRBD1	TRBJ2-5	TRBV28	CASLRFQGAETQYF	TGTGCCAGCCTCCGATTCCAGGGGGCGGAGACCCAGTACTTC
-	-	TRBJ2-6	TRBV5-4	CASSPRASGANVLTF	TGTGCCAGCAGCCCCAGGGCTTCTGGGGCCAACGTCCTGACTTTC
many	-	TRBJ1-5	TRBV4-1	CASSQDSSGGPQHF	TGCGCCAGCAGCCAAGATTCTTCAGGCGGACCCCAGCATTTT
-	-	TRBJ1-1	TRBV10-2	CASGADQAFF	TGCGCCAGCGGAGCCGACCAAGCTTTCTTT
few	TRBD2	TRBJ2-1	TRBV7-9	CASRKWTSGQYNEQFF	TGTGCCAGCAGAAAGTGGACTAGCGGACAATACAATGAGCAGTTCTTC
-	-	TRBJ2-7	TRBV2	CASSGPTEAGYEQYF	TGTGCCAGCAGTGGCCCGACCGAGGCGGGCTACGAGCAGTACTTC
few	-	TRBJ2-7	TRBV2	CASSEQGDEQYF	TGTGCCAGCAGTGAACAGGGAGACGAGCAGTACTTC
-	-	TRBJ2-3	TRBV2	CASPPGDRADTQYF	TGTGCCAGCCCGCCGGGAGACAGGGCAGATACGCAGTATTTT
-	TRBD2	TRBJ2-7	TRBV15	CAIASGRKNEQYF	TGTGCCATTGCTAGCGGGAGGAAGAACGAGCAGTACTTC
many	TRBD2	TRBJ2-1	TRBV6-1	CASSPRSGRLLVYNEQFF	TGTGCCAGCAGTCCGAGGAGCGGGAGGCTTTTGGTCTACAATGAGCAGTTCTTC
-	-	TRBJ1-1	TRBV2	CASKQSTEAFF	TGTGCCAGCAAACAGAGCACTGAAGCTTTCTTT
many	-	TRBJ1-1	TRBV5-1	CASTPRGGRNTEAFF	TGCGCCAGCACCCCGCGCGGGGGGAGGAACACTGAAGCTTTCTTT
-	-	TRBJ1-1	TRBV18	CASSPGIVRENTEAFF	TGTGCCAGCTCCCCAGGGATAGTCAGGGAGAACACTGAAGCTTTCTTT